Listed below are T cell receptor beta chains from one sample, sequenced in a study of chronic HIV infection and antiretroviral therapy. TCRdb re-called the 5' RACE reads through MiXCR, storing one row per CDR3 protein. The profile covers about 48,000 distinct CDR3 sequences, with 15% to 20% appearing a single time and roughly 3% taken by the ten largest. The sample was peripheral blood. The receptors stem from an adult who had HIV and had not received antiretroviral therapy, or was an uninfected healthy control (not recorded which). Both conserved end residues are part of each CDR3. D genes are given only for firm matches. The size entry is marked missing in some rows and otherwise reads once, few, many or a size class.

cdr3_aa: CASSPRGYNEQFF
cdr3_nt: TGTGCCAGCAGTCCGCGGGGCTACAATGAGCAGTTCTTC
clone_size: -
j_call: TRBJ2-1
v_call: TRBV6-4
d_call: -

cdr3_aa: CATSRTTGLANTDTQYF
cdr3_nt: TGTGCCACCAGCAGAACAACGGGACTAGCTAACACAGATACGCAGTATTTT
clone_size: few
j_call: TRBJ2-3
v_call: TRBV15
d_call: TRBD2

cdr3_aa: CASSSGTFEAFF
cdr3_nt: TGTGCCAGCAGCTCCGGGACATTTGAAGCTTTCTTT
clone_size: many
j_call: TRBJ1-1
v_call: TRBV7-2
d_call: -

cdr3_aa: CASSLGAGQFNQPQHF
cdr3_nt: TGTGCCAGCAGCTTAGGGGCCGGGCAGTTCAATCAGCCCCAGCATTTT
clone_size: -
j_call: TRBJ1-5
v_call: TRBV7-9
d_call: -

cdr3_aa: CASSFLGRSSSYEQYF
cdr3_nt: TGTGCCAGCAGTTTCCTAGGACGGTCGAGCTCCTACGAGCAGTACTTC
clone_size: -
j_call: TRBJ2-7
v_call: TRBV27
d_call: -

cdr3_aa: CASSKAGGSTDTQYF
cdr3_nt: TGTGCCAGCAGTAAGGCGGGAGGAAGCACAGATACGCAGTATTTT
clone_size: few
j_call: TRBJ2-3
v_call: TRBV2
d_call: TRBD2

cdr3_aa: CASSLMDRKETQYF
cdr3_nt: TGCGCCAGCAGCTTGATGGACAGAAAAGAGACCCAGTACTTC
clone_size: -
j_call: TRBJ2-5
v_call: TRBV5-1
d_call: -

cdr3_aa: CSARRWSEGRNEQFF
cdr3_nt: TGCAGTGCTAGGCGGTGGTCGGAGGGAAGGAATGAGCAGTTCTTC
clone_size: -
j_call: TRBJ2-1
v_call: TRBV20-1
d_call: -

cdr3_aa: CASSQGVRSYEQYF
cdr3_nt: TGTGCCAGCAGCCAAGGGGTCAGGAGCTACGAGCAGTACTTC
clone_size: many
j_call: TRBJ2-7
v_call: TRBV14
d_call: -

cdr3_aa: CASSQENRELFF
cdr3_nt: TGCGCCAGCAGCCAAGAAAATAGGGAACTGTTTTTT
clone_size: few
j_call: TRBJ1-4
v_call: TRBV4-1
d_call: -

cdr3_aa: CASSSGDRDRNIQYF
cdr3_nt: TGCGCCAGCAGCTCCGGGGACAGGGATAGGAACATTCAGTACTTC
clone_size: -
j_call: TRBJ2-4
v_call: TRBV5-1
d_call: TRBD1

cdr3_aa: CASSLPLNRGFDTEAFF
cdr3_nt: TGTGCCAGCAGTTTACCCCTTAACAGGGGCTTCGACACTGAAGCTTTCTTT
clone_size: few
j_call: TRBJ1-1
v_call: TRBV28
d_call: TRBD1

cdr3_aa: CASSFSGAGNTEAFF
cdr3_nt: TGTGCCAGCAGTTTTTCCGGGGCGGGGAACACTGAAGCTTTCTTT
clone_size: few
j_call: TRBJ1-1
v_call: TRBV28
d_call: -

cdr3_aa: CASSLARDTQYF
cdr3_nt: TGTGCCAGCAGCTTAGCGCGGGATACGCAGTATTTT
clone_size: few
j_call: TRBJ2-3
v_call: TRBV11-2
d_call: -

cdr3_aa: CASSFRGQETQYF
cdr3_nt: TGTGCCAGCAGCTTCCGGGGTCAAGAGACCCAGTACTTC
clone_size: -
j_call: TRBJ2-5
v_call: TRBV11-2
d_call: -

cdr3_aa: CASEDRGRKSSYEQYF
cdr3_nt: TGTGCCAGCGAGGACAGGGGGAGGAAAAGCTCCTACGAGCAGTACTTC
clone_size: many
j_call: TRBJ2-7
v_call: TRBV28
d_call: TRBD1

cdr3_aa: CATVGQHTGELFF
cdr3_nt: TGTGCCACCGTGGGACAGCACACCGGGGAGCTGTTTTTT
clone_size: -
j_call: TRBJ2-2
v_call: TRBV27
d_call: TRBD1

cdr3_aa: CASSIWSQPQHF
cdr3_nt: TGTGCCAGTAGTATTTGGAGTCAGCCCCAGCATTTT
clone_size: few
j_call: TRBJ1-5
v_call: TRBV19
d_call: -

cdr3_aa: CASRPWDREDQPQHF
cdr3_nt: TGTGCCAGCAGACCCTGGGACAGGGAGGATCAGCCCCAGCATTTT
clone_size: -
j_call: TRBJ1-5
v_call: TRBV12-3/TRBV12-4
d_call: TRBD1

cdr3_aa: CARTGLTEAFF
cdr3_nt: TGTGCCAGGACAGGGTTGACTGAAGCTTTCTTT
clone_size: -
j_call: TRBJ1-1
v_call: TRBV2
d_call: TRBD1

cdr3_aa: CASSQNEKLFF
cdr3_nt: TGCGCCAGCAGCCAAAATGAAAAACTGTTTTTT
clone_size: many
j_call: TRBJ1-4
v_call: TRBV4-1
d_call: -

cdr3_aa: CASSLSVPGQGSWGTDTQYF
cdr3_nt: TGTGCCAGCAGCTTATCGGTCCCGGGACAGGGATCCTGGGGCACAGATACGCAGTATTTT
clone_size: -
j_call: TRBJ2-3
v_call: TRBV7-6
d_call: TRBD1

cdr3_aa: CASSLGVPANSPLHF
cdr3_nt: TGTGCCAGCAGCTTAGGGGTGCCGGCTAATTCACCCCTCCACTTT
clone_size: few
j_call: TRBJ1-6
v_call: TRBV7-6
d_call: -

cdr3_aa: CASKTGSQPQHF
cdr3_nt: TGTGCCAGCAAGACAGGGAGCCAGCCCCAGCATTTT
clone_size: -
j_call: TRBJ1-5
v_call: TRBV27
d_call: TRBD1

cdr3_aa: CASSLITGKGTGELFF
cdr3_nt: TGTGCCAGCAGCTTAATCACGGGAAAGGGTACCGGGGAGCTGTTTTTT
clone_size: few
j_call: TRBJ2-2
v_call: TRBV11-2
d_call: -

cdr3_aa: CASSQWIQAAGTKNIQYF
cdr3_nt: TGCGCCAGCAGCCAATGGATCCAGGCGGCTGGGACCAAAAACATTCAGTACTTC
clone_size: few
j_call: TRBJ2-4
v_call: TRBV4-1
d_call: -

cdr3_aa: CASSVGGRYRSYNEQFF
cdr3_nt: TGTGCCAGCAGCGTAGGGGGACGCTACCGCTCCTACAATGAGCAGTTCTTC
clone_size: few
j_call: TRBJ2-1
v_call: TRBV9
d_call: -

cdr3_aa: CASSFRQISYNEQFF
cdr3_nt: TGTGCCAGCAGTTTCAGGCAGATCTCCTACAATGAGCAGTTCTTC
clone_size: once
j_call: TRBJ2-1
v_call: TRBV27
d_call: -

cdr3_aa: CASNYGYTF
cdr3_nt: TGTGCCAGCAACTATGGCTACACCTTC
clone_size: -
j_call: TRBJ1-2
v_call: TRBV11-1
d_call: -

cdr3_aa: CASSPFEVIGSGYTF
cdr3_nt: TGTGCCAGCAGCCCTTTCGAAGTTATCGGCTCTGGCTACACCTTC
clone_size: -
j_call: TRBJ1-2
v_call: TRBV3-1
d_call: -

cdr3_aa: CASSLASGRSYEQYF
cdr3_nt: TGTGCCAGCAGCTTGGCCAGCGGGAGATCCTACGAGCAGTACTTC
clone_size: -
j_call: TRBJ2-7
v_call: TRBV5-4
d_call: TRBD2

cdr3_aa: CASSPRPGRTSSYEQYF
cdr3_nt: TGTGCCAGCAGTCCCCGGCCGGGACGGACGAGCTCCTACGAGCAGTACTTC
clone_size: -
j_call: TRBJ2-7
v_call: TRBV28
d_call: -

cdr3_aa: CASSLVGQGYEQFF
cdr3_nt: TGTGCCAGCAGCTTAGTGGGACAGGGTTATGAGCAGTTCTTC
clone_size: few
j_call: TRBJ2-1
v_call: TRBV7-2
d_call: TRBD1

cdr3_aa: CASTPTSGRVNEQFF
cdr3_nt: TGTGCCAGCACCCCGACTAGCGGGAGGGTCAATGAGCAGTTCTTC
clone_size: few
j_call: TRBJ2-1
v_call: TRBV6-1
d_call: TRBD2

cdr3_aa: CAWSVGIPSTDTQYF
cdr3_nt: TGTGCCTGGAGTGTAGGAATTCCTAGCACAGATACGCAGTATTTT
clone_size: -
j_call: TRBJ2-3
v_call: TRBV30
d_call: -

cdr3_aa: CASSEPGHPSGDYGYTF
cdr3_nt: TGTGCCAGCAGCGAGCCGGGACACCCAAGCGGCGACTATGGCTACACCTTC
clone_size: few
j_call: TRBJ1-2
v_call: TRBV9
d_call: -

cdr3_aa: CAWSPVTGLNQPQHF
cdr3_nt: TGTGCCTGGAGCCCCGTGACAGGACTTAATCAGCCCCAGCATTTT
clone_size: -
j_call: TRBJ1-5
v_call: TRBV30
d_call: -

cdr3_aa: CASSNRDIYNEQFF
cdr3_nt: TGTGCCAGCAGCAACCGGGACATCTACAATGAGCAGTTCTTC
clone_size: few
j_call: TRBJ2-1
v_call: TRBV6-2/TRBV6-3
d_call: -